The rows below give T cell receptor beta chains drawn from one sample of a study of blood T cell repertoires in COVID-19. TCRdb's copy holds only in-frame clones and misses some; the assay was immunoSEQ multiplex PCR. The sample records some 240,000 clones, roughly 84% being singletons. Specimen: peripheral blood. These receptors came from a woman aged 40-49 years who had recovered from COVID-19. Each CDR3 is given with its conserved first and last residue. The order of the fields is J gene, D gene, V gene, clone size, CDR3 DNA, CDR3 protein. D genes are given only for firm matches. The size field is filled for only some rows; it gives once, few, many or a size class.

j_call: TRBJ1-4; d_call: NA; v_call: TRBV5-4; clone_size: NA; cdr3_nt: TGTGCCAGCAGCCTAACTAATGAAAAACTGTTTTTT; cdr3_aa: CASSLTNEKLFF
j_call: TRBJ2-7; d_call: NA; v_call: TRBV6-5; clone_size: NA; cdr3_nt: TGTGCCAGCAAGCCGACAGGTCCCTCCTACGAGCAGTACTTC; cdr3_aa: CASKPTGPSYEQYF
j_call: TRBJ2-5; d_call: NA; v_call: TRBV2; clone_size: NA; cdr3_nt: TGTGCCAGCACCCCAACTAGCTTTGAGACCCAGTACTTC; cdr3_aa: CASTPTSFETQYF
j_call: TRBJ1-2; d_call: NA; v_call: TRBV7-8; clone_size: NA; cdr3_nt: TGTGCCAGCAGCTTAGTCGCGGGACCGAACACCTTC; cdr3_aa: CASSLVAGPNTF
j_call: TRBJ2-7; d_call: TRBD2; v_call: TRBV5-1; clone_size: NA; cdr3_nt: TGCGCCAGCAGTCGAGATGGGACTAGCGGGGCCTACGAGCAGTACTTC; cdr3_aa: CASSRDGTSGAYEQYF
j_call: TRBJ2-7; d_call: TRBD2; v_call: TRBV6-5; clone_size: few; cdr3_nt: TGTGCCAGCAGCTCTAGCGGGGGGGGCGAGCAGTACTTC; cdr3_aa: CASSSSGGGEQYF
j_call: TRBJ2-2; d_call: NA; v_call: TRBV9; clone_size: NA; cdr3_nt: TGTGCCAGCAGCGTAGGGGGCGCGAACACCGGGGAGCTGTTTTTT; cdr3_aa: CASSVGGANTGELFF
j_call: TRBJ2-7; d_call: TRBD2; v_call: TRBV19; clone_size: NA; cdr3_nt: TGTGCCAGTAGCATAGCGGGGGGAACCTACGAGCAGTACTTC; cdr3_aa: CASSIAGGTYEQYF
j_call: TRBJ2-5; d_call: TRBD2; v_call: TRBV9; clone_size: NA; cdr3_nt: TGTGCCAGCAGCCCACGTAACCCGGGGGGGCCAAGAGGGAAAGAGACCCAGTACTTC; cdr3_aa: CASSPRNPGGPRGKETQYF
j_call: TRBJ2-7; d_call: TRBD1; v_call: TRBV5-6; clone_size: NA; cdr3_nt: TGTGCCAGCAGCTTGTTCGGACAGGTAAACTACGAGCAGTACTTC; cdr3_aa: CASSLFGQVNYEQYF
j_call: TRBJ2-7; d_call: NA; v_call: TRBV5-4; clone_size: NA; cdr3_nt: TGTGCCAGCAGCTTCAGGGGTACCTACGAGCAGTACTTC; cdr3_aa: CASSFRGTYEQYF
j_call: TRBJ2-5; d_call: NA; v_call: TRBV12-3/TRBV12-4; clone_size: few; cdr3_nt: TGTGCCAGCAGTTTTTACAACCAAGAGACCCAGTACTTC; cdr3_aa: CASSFYNQETQYF
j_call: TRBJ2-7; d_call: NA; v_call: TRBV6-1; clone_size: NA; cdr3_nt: TGTGCCAGCAGTGAATATCTTGGTTCTAGCTACGAGCAGTACTTC; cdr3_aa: CASSEYLGSSYEQYF
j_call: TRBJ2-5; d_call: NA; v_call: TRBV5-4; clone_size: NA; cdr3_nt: TGTGCCAGCTTGAACCGGGACTTAAACCAAGAGACCCAGTACTTC; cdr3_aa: CASLNRDLNQETQYF
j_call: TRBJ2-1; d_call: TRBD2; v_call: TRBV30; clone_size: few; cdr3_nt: TGTGCCTGGAGTAGGACTAGCGGGGGAATGCATGAGCAGTTCTTC; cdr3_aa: CAWSRTSGGMHEQFF
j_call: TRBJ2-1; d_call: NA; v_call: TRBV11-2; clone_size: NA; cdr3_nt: TGTGCCAGCAGCTTGGTTTCCGGGTACAATGAGCAGTTCTTC; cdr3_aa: CASSLVSGYNEQFF
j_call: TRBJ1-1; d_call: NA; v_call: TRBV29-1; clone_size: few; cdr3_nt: TGCAGCGTTGGAGTGAACACTGAAGCTTTCTTT; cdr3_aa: CSVGVNTEAFF
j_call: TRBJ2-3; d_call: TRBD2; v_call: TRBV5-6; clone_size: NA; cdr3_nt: TGTGCCAGCAGCCTTAGCGGGGGTGGGGATACGCAGTATTTT; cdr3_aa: CASSLSGGGDTQYF
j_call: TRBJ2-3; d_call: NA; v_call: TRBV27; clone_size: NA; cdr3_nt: TGTGCCAGCCGTTATGGGCGAGGCACAGATACGCAGTATTTT; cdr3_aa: CASRYGRGTDTQYF
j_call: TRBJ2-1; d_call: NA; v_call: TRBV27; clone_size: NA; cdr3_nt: TGTGCCAGCAGCCCCGGGACTGGCTACAATGAGCAGTTCTTC; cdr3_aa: CASSPGTGYNEQFF
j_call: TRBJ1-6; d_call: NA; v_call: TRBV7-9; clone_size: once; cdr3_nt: TGTGCCAGCACCACCATCTACGGTAATTCACCCCTCCACTTT; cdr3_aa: CASTTIYGNSPLHF
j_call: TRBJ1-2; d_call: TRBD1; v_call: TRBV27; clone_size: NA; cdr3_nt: TGTGCCAGCAGTTTTCGGACAGGGGGGGATGGCTACACCTTC; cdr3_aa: CASSFRTGGDGYTF
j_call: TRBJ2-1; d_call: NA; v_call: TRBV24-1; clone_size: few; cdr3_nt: TGTGCCACCAGTGATTCGGCGCGGACTCGCTCCTACAATGAGCAGTTCTTC; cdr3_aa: CATSDSARTRSYNEQFF
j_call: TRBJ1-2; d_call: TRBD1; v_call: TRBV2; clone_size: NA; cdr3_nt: TGTGCCAGCAGGGGACAGGGGGCCTCTGGCTACACCTTC; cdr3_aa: CASRGQGASGYTF